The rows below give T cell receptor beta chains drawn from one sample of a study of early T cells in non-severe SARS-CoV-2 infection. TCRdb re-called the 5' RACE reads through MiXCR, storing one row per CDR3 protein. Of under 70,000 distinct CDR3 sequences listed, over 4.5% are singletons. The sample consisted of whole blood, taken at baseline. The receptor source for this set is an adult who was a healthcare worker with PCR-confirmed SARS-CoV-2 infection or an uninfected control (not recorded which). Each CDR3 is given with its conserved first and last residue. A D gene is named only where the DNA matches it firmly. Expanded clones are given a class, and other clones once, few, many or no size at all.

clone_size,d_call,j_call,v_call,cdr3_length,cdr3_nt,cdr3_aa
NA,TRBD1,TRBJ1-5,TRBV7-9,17,TGTGCCAGCAGCTTAGGGCCGTACAGGGGAAGGAATCAGCCCCAGCATTTT,CASSLGPYRGRNQPQHF
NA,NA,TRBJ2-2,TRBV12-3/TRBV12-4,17,TGTGCCAGCAGTTCCAGATGGACGGGTTTGAACACCGGGGAGCTGTTTTTT,CASSSRWTGLNTGELFF
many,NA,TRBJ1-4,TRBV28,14,TGTGCCAGCAGTTCTGCAGGGACTAATGAAAAACTGTTTTTT,CASSSAGTNEKLFF
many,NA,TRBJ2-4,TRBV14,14,TGTGCCAGCAGCCAAGAGGGAGCGGGAAACATTCAGTACTTC,CASSQEGAGNIQYF
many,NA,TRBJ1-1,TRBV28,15,TGTGCCAGCAGTTTCAACCCCGGACGGAACACTGAAGCTTTCTTT,CASSFNPGRNTEAFF
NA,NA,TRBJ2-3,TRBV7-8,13,TGTGCCAGCTCTGGGGGAGAGGCTGATACGCAGTATTTT,CASSGGEADTQYF
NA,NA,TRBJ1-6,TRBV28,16,TGTGCCAGCAGTTTATTCAGACAGCCTAATAATTCACCCCTCCACTTT,CASSLFRQPNNSPLHF
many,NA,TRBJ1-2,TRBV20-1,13,TGCAGTGCTAGACTCTCCGTCAGCTATGGCTACACCTTC,CSARLSVSYGYTF
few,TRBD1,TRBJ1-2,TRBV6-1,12,TGTGCCAGCACTAGGACAGGCTTGGGCTACACCTTC,CASTRTGLGYTF
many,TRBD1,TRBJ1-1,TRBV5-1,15,TGCGCCAGCAGCTTGGTAGACAGGGGTGGAACTGAAGCTTTCTTT,CASSLVDRGGTEAFF
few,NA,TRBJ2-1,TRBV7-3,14,TGTGCCAGCAGCCAATCTAGCTCCGTCAATGAGCAGTTCTTC,CASSQSSSVNEQFF
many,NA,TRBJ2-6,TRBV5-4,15,TGTGCCAGCAGCTTGCCCATCTCTGGGGCCAACGTCCTGACTTTC,CASSLPISGANVLTF
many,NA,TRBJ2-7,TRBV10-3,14,TGTGCCATCAGTGCCCCGGAGGGTTCCTACGAGCAGTACTTC,CAISAPEGSYEQYF
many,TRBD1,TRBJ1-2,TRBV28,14,TGTGCCAGCAGTTACAGGGGAATGAGCTATGGCTACACCTTC,CASSYRGMSYGYTF
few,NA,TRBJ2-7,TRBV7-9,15,TGTGCCAGCAGCCCCCGCGGGACAGCCTCCTACGAGCAGTACTTC,CASSPRGTASYEQYF
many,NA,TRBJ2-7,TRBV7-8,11,TGTGCCAGCAGCTCGGAATACGAGCAGTACTTC,CASSSEYEQYF
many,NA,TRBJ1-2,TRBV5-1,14,TGCGCCAGCAGCTTGGCCGTCGAAGGGGATGGCTACACCTTC,CASSLAVEGDGYTF
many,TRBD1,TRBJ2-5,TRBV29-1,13,TGCAGCGTTGGACAGGGGCCTCAAGAGACCCAGTACTTC,CSVGQGPQETQYF
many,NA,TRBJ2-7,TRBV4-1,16,TGCGCCAGCAGCCAAGAGAACGTGGCAGGCTCTGACGAGCAGTACTTC,CASSQENVAGSDEQYF
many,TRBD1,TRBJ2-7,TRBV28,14,TGTGCCAGCAGCAGCGGACAGGGTTCCTACGAGCAGTACTTC,CASSSGQGSYEQYF
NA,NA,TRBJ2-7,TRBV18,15,TGTGCCAGCTCACCCAGACGCGACACCCTCTACGAGCAGTACTTC,CASSPRRDTLYEQYF
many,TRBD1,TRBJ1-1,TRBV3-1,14,TGTGCCAGCAGCCGGGGACAGGGGAACACTGAAGCTTTCTTT,CASSRGQGNTEAFF
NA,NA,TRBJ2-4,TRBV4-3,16,TGCACCAGCAGCCAAGGCTTTCGAGGGGATGAGTACATTCAGTACTTC,CTSSQGFRGDEYIQYF
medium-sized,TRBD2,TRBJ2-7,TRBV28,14,TGTGCCAGCAGGCGGGGACTAGCGGGGGGAGAGCAGTACTTC,CASRRGLAGGEQYF
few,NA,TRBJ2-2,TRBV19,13,TGTGCCACCAGAGGAGGAAACACCGGGGAGCTGTTTTTT,CATRGGNTGELFF
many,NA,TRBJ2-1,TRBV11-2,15,TGTGCCAGCAGCTCCGGGGGACCGATTCGCAATGAGCAGTTCTTC,CASSSGGPIRNEQFF
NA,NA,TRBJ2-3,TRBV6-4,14,TGTGCCAGCAGCCGGGACGGCTACACAGATACGCAGTATTTT,CASSRDGYTDTQYF
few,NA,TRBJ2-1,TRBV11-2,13,TGTGCCAGCAGCTTAGGAAACCAACAGGAGCAGTTCTTC,CASSLGNQQEQFF
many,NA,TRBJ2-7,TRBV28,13,TGTGCCAGCAGTTTTTGCACAATATGCGAGCAGTACTTC,CASSFCTICEQYF
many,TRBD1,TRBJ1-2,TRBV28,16,TGTGCCAGTACTACATCGATCGCGCAGGGGGCGCGAGGCTACACCTTC,CASTTSIAQGARGYTF
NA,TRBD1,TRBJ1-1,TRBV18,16,TGTGCCAGCTCACACGGGACAGAGCTCATGAACACTGAAGCTTTCTTT,CASSHGTELMNTEAFF
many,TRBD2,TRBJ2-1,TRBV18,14,TGTGCCAGCTCACCACAGACTAGCAGGACTGAGCAGTTCTTC,CASSPQTSRTEQFF
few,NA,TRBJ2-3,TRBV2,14,TGTGCCAGCAGTGTCCAGGGGACCACAGATACGCAGTATTTT,CASSVQGTTDTQYF
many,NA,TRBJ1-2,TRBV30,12,TGTGCCTGGAGTAGGACCGGGCGCCGCTACACCTTC,CAWSRTGRRYTF
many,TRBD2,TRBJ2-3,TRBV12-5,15,TGTGCTAGTGGTTTCGACGGGAGGGCCACAGATACGCAGTATTTT,CASGFDGRATDTQYF
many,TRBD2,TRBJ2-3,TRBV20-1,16,TGCAGTACTTGGAAGACTAGCGGGACTAGCACAGATACGCAGTATTTT,CSTWKTSGTSTDTQYF
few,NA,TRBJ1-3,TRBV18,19,TGTGCCAGCTCACCGAGATTTGCCGGGAGCGGTGTCTCTGGAAACACCATATATTTT,CASSPRFAGSGVSGNTIYF
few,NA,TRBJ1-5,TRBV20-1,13,TGCAGTGCTAACCCCTCAGGGGATCAGCCCCAGCATTTT,CSANPSGDQPQHF
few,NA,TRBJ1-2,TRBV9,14,TGTGCCAGCAGCGTAGAGGCAGTCCCCTATGGCTACACCTTC,CASSVEAVPYGYTF
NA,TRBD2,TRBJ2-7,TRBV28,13,TGTGCCAGCAGTTTACTTCGGGAGGTCCAACCCATCTTC,CASSLLREVQPIF
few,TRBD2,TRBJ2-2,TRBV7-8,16,TGTGCCAGCAGCCTCCTTAGTGGGAGGGCCGGCGGGGAGCTGTTTTTT,CASSLLSGRAGGELFF
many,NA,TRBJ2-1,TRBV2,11,TGTGCCAGCAGCGGGGGCCTGTCACAGTTCTTC,CASSGGLSQFF
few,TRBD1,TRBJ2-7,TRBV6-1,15,TGTGCCAGCAGGGGAAGACAGGGCGGCTCCTACGAGCAATACTTC,CASRGRQGGSYEQYF
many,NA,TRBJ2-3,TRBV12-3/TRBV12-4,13,TGTGCCAGCAGTTTATCCCTCGCAGATACGCAGTATTTT,CASSLSLADTQYF
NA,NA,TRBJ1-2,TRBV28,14,TGTGCCAGCAGTTTATTACTACCCCTTGACGGCTACACCTTC,CASSLLLPLDGYTF
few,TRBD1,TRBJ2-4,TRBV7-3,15,TGTGCCAGCAGCTTAGACAGGGGGCGAGGTAACATTCAGTACTTC,CASSLDRGRGNIQYF
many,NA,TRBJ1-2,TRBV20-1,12,TGCAGTGCTAGCTTACAGGACTATGGCTACACCTTC,CSASLQDYGYTF
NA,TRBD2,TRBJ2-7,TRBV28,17,TGTGCCAGCAGCCCTGACCGGACTAGCGGGATCCCCTACGAGCAGTACTTC,CASSPDRTSGIPYEQYF
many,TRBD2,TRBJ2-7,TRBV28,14,TGTGCCAGCAGTTTTAGTCTAGCGGCCTACGAGCAGTACTTC,CASSFSLAAYEQYF
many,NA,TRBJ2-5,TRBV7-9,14,TGTGCCAGCAGCCCTTGGACCTACGGGGAGACCCAGTACTTC,CASSPWTYGETQYF
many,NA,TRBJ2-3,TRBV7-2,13,TGTGCCAGCAGCCCCGGGCCCACGGGCACGCAGTATTTT,CASSPGPTGTQYF
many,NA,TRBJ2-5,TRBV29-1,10,TGCAGCGTTCGTATCGAGACCCAGTACTTC,CSVRIETQYF
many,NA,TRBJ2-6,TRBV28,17,TGTGCCAGCAGTTTAACAAGGCTTCGCGGCGGGGCCAACGTCCTGACTTTC,CASSLTRLRGGANVLTF
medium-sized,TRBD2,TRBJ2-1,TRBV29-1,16,TGCAGCGTTGACCCCGGGACTAGCGGGAGGGCCCAGGAGCAGTTCTTC,CSVDPGTSGRAQEQFF